Below are 14 T cell receptor beta chains sequenced from a single sample in a study of spatial heterogeneity in lung cancer. Time point here: sample taken at primary tumor resection. Unsorted whole RNA of tumor, nontumor lung or frozen PBMC was sequenced. TCRdb re-called the 5' RACE reads through MiXCR, storing one row per CDR3 protein. The sample lists fewer than 2,500 distinct CDR3 sequences, approximately 12% seen once, with around 23% in the top ten. This specimen consisted of normal lung tissue next to the tumor, obtained at surgery. The receptors come from a male donor with early-stage non-small cell lung cancer.

This clonotype is categorized as large (0.1 to 1%). In DNA, the CDR3 is TGTGCCAGTAGATCCTGGGTTCCCCCCTACGAGCAGTACTTC. Amino acid sequence: CASRSWVPPYEQYF. The J gene is TRBJ2-7, the V gene TRBV19; D ambiguous. V was cut by 6 bases and J by 2 bases, with 14 bases left in between. This CDR3 region has 14 residues. The germline gives CDR1 LNHDA, CDR2 SQIVND (reference sequence).

By its share, this clonotype is medium-sized. The J gene is TRBJ2-2, the V gene TRBV28; D unresolved. V gave up 6 bases and J gave up 5 bases, with 13 bases separating them. Germline assignment: CDR1 MDHEN and CDR2 SYDVKM. The length of the CDR3 is 14 residues. CDR3: CASSLSTVTGELFF. CDR3 in DNA: TGTGCCAGCAGCCTATCAACGGTAACCGGGGAGCTGTTTTTT.

By share, this clonotype counts as medium-sized. V gene TRBV10-1 combines with J gene TRBJ2-7; the D is unclear. CDR1 is WNHNN, CDR2 SYGVQD, per germline (reference sequence). This CDR3 is built from 14 residues. Trimming stripped 1 base from V and 0 bases from J, with 7 bases between. The CDR3 reads CASSELRSSYEQYF. The CDR3 region has the DNA TGCGCCAGCAGTGAGTTGCGGAGCTCCTACGAGCAGTACTTC.

By its share, this clonotype is medium-sized (0.01 to 0.1%). V usage is TRBV7-9 and J usage is TRBJ2-3, with unresolved D. V dropped 3 bases and J dropped 5 bases, with 18 bases sitting between them. CDR3 length: 16 amino acids. Germline-derived CDR1 and CDR2 are SEHNR and FQNEAQ (reference sequence). The chain's CDR3 is CASSFSTGSYRDTQYF. CDR3 in DNA: TGTGCCAGCAGCTTCTCGACTGGATCTTACCGAGATACGCAGTATTTT.

This clonotype has ten or more counts. This rearrangement joins TRBV6-5 to TRBJ1-2; 9 bases line up with TRBD1. Germline V gene lookup returns CDR1 MNHEY and CDR2 SVGAGI. V lost 6 bases to trimming and J lost 9 bases; unmatched junction nucleotides: 5. The CDR3 has 12 residues. The CDR3 DNA reads as TGTGCCAGCAGCTCAGGACAGGGGAGCTACACCTTC. Protein: CASSSGQGSYTF.

V and J are TRBV2 and TRBJ2-3, with D tentatively TRBD2 (6 bases). Deletions cut 8 bases from V and 5 bases from J, with 14 bases between. This CDR3 spans 13 amino acids. CDR1 SNHLY and CDR2 FYNNEI come from the germline V gene. DNA for the CDR3: TGTGCCAGCGTCACGGGAGATTTAGATACGCAGTATTTT. It specifies CASVTGDLDTQYF.

This chain links TRBV6-5 with TRBJ1-5; D unclear. The ends were cut back, 4 bases at V and 2 bases at J, with 15 bases in the middle. There are 16 residues in the CDR3. Per germline, CDR1 MNHEY and CDR2 SVGAGI. The CDR3 reads CASSSIGKRGNQPQHF. CDR3 bases: TGTGCCAGCAGTTCCATAGGAAAAAGAGGCAATCAGCCCCAGCATTTT.

This clonotype is medium-sized (0.01 to 0.1%) by share. The rearrangement joins TRBV18 to TRBJ2-1; 7 bases match TRBD1. Germline V gives CDR1 KGHSH, CDR2 LQKENI. Trimming at V came to 3 bases and at J to 2 bases, leaving 1 base not matched to a gene. The CDR3 runs 14 residues. CDR3 sequence: CASSPTGAYNEQFF. The CDR3 DNA reads TGTGCCAGCTCACCTACAGGGGCCTACAATGAGCAGTTCTTC.

The chain carries TRBV11-2 and TRBJ1-1; 9 bases fit TRBD1. V dropped 3 bases and J dropped 5; count of bases not matched to a gene: 4. Germline CDR1 reads SGHAT; CDR2 reads FQNNGV. The length of the CDR3 is 14 residues. The CDR3 here is CASSFGTGNTEAFF. CDR3 DNA sequence: TGTGCCAGCAGCTTCGGGACAGGGAATACTGAAGCTTTCTTT.

In its sample, this clonotype was seen many times. This chain uses TRBV20-1 with TRBJ2-1, with 10 positions matching TRBD2. The CDR3 consists of 18 residues. The J segment lost 6 bases and the V segment lost 3 bases, leaving 17 bases of the junction unmatched. Germline V gives CDR1 DFQATT, CDR2 SNEGSKA (reference sequence). The DNA for the CDR3 is TGCAGTGCTAGCCATCATCTGGCTAGCGGGAGTAGGGGCAATGAGCAGTTCTTC. Amino acid sequence: CSASHHLASGSRGNEQFF.

In this sample, this clonotype is medium-sized. The chain recombines TRBV6-5 with TRBJ2-7, with D perhaps assigned TRBD1 or TRBD2 (5 bases each). This CDR3 comprises 15 residues. V lost 4 bases and J lost 3, with 16 bases in between. Germline loops: CDR1 MNHEY, CDR2 SVGAGI. This chain's CDR3 is CASSSDWVGVYEQYF. CDR3 in DNA: TGTGCCAGCAGTTCAGATTGGGTGGGGGTCTACGAGCAGTACTTC.

The J gene is TRBJ2-5, the V gene TRBV28, with a tentative D call TRBD1 (6 bases). Germline values: CDR1 MDHEN, CDR2 SYDVKM. This CDR3 is 16 amino acids long. With 3 bases removed from V and 2 bases from J, the gap between germline ends came to 16 bases. The CDR3 sequence: CASSLAGGGSQETQYF. The CDR3 nucleotides read TGTGCCAGCAGTTTGGCTGGGGGCGGTAGTCAAGAGACCCAGTACTTC.

This chain uses TRBV12-3 or TRBV12-4 with TRBJ2-5, with D possibly being TRBD1 (6 bases). Trimming shortened V by 6 bases and J by 5 bases, and 13 bases separated the two germline ends. The CDR3 is 13 residues long. The CDR3 region is CASREQGWETQYF. DNA for the CDR3: TGTGCCAGCAGGGAACAGGGCTGGGAGACCCAGTACTTC.

With regard to this clonotype: Just one base apart from a much larger clone, this may be a read error. The chain carries TRBV4-2 and TRBJ2-1; perhaps TRBD2 as D (6 bases). V was shortened by 3 bases and J by 10 bases, with 19 bases between the two germline ends. The CDR3 covers 15 residues. Germline CDR1 is LGHNA and CDR2 is YNFKEQ. The CDR3 bases are TGTGCCAGCAGCCAGTATGGAGGGGCCCTGAGGGAGCAGTTCTTC. Amino acid sequence: CASSQYGGALREQFF.